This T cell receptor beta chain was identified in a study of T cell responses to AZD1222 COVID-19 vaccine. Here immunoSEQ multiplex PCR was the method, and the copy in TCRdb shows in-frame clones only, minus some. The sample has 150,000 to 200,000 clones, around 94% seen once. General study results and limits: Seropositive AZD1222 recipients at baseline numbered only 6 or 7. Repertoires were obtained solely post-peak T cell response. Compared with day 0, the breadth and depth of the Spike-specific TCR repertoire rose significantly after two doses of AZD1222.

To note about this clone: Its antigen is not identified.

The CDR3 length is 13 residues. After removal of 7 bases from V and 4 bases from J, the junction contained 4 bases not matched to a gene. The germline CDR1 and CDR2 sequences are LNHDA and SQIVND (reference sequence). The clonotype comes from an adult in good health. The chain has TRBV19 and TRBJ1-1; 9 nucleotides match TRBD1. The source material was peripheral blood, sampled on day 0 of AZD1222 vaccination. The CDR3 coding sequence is TGTGCCAGTATCTCACAGGGGGCCACTGAAGCTTTCTTT. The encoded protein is CASISQGATEAFF. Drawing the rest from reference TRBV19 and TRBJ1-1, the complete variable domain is DGGITQSPKYLFRKEGQNVTLSCEQNLNHDAMYWYRQDPGQGLRLIYYSQIVNDFQKGDIAEGYSVSREKKESFPLTVTSAQKNPTAFYLCASISQGATEAFFGQGTRLTVV.